This TCR beta chain was sequenced in a study of T cell repertoires in cytomegalovirus infection. Study summary: Evidence of both CMV infection and a matching HLA type came from public TCR beta signatures.

General study findings and limits: HLA-C-restricted CMV clonotypes gave the most frequent clonotype in two of eight donors.

This clonotype has a handful of counts. The antigen remains unidentified. Using its own MiXCR run on the reads, TCRdb lists one record per CDR3 protein. The repertoire holds fewer than 850,000 distinct CDR3 sequences, with about 29% as singletons. V lost 3 bases, J lost 5 bases, and 3 bases stayed unmatched. Germline CDR1 and CDR2: MDHEN and SYDVKM. The CDR3 sequence is 14 residues long. The sequencing here drew on cultured CD8+ T cells from PBMCs, taken from culture after CMV antigen stimulation. The rearrangement links TRBV28 to TRBJ1-1, with 10 bases matching TRBD1. This receptor was obtained from a human donor in good health (CMV status not recorded). Some clones in this sample may be carry-over from other donors' samples. Written as DNA, the CDR3 is TGTGCCAGCAGTTTCTGGACAGGGGGGACTGAAGCTTTCTTT. Encoded protein: CASSFWTGGTEAFF.